This TCR beta chain was recovered during a study of blood T cell repertoires in COVID-19. Whole-study context: COVID-19 samples from acute and convalescent phases originated in the United States, Italy and Spain.

Germline V gene sequence: CDR1 SGHTS, CDR2 YDEGEE. The trim removed 4 bases at V and 1 base at J, leaving 8 bases unmatched. This CDR3 is 16 amino acids long. The count of this clone is one. Authors' data handling: Quantification of nucleated cells was approximated via reference gene primer amplification. The protocol was immunoSEQ multiplex PCR, while the TCRdb copy is restricted to in-frame clones and leaves out a portion. D and trimming were read from the DNA, whereas the V and J calls and clone size are those reported in that table. The table shows roughly 140,000 clones, with around 80% occurring only once.

The TCR comes from a man in his sixties with acute or convalescent COVID-19. The V and J genes are TRBV5-8 and TRBJ1-2; TRBD1 matches at 9 bases. Sequenced: peripheral blood. As DNA, the CDR3 is TGTGCCAGCAGCAGATCGACAGGGGGTTATAACTATGGCTACACCTTC. Its protein is CASSRSTGGYNYGYTF. Drawing the rest from reference TRBV5-8 and TRBJ1-2, the complete variable domain is EAGVTQSPTHLIKTRGQQATLRCSPISGHTSVYWYQQALGLGLQFLLWYDEGEERNRGNFPPRFSGRQFPNYSSELNVNALELEDSALYLCASSRSTGGYNYGYTFGSGTRLTVV.